This T cell receptor (beta chain) was captured in a study of post-analysis software for immune sequencing data. Study-wide background: The study covered relapsing-remitting, secondary progressive and progressive-relapsing courses of multiple sclerosis.

Study-wide results and limits: A significant reduction in normalized Chao1 diversity was observed in multiple sclerosis patients versus controls. Compared with controls, patients had more of five TRBV segments, including TRBV5-6, TRBV5-1 and TRBV20-1. Strong co-clustering by F measure linked samples that shared a preparation batch.

Details on this clonotype: The antigen is not known.

The TCR beta cDNA libraries contained unique molecular identifiers. Starting from roughly 1.1 to 9.2 million T cells, the study yielded roughly 0.5 million cDNA molecules. One entry per CDR3 protein results from TCRdb running MiXCR on the PCR reads. The table has roughly 800,000 distinct CDR3 sequences, about half seen once. This CDR3 region has 15 residues. With 6 bases clipped from V and 4 bases from J, the junction kept 9 bases outside the gene matches. Germline values: CDR1 LGHNA, CDR2 YNFKEQ. The chain employs TRBV4-2 and TRBJ1-2, with 9 bases matching TRBD1. Sequencing input: blood. This receptor was obtained from a girl under 18 with multiple sclerosis. The CDR3 sequence: CASSQLGQGPYGYTF. The CDR3 DNA reads TGTGCCAGCAGTCAACTGGGACAGGGACCCTATGGCTACACCTTC.